This is a list of T cell receptor beta chains from one sample in a study of shared clonotypes between healthy human individuals. Method: immunoSEQ multiplex PCR; TCRdb's copy keeps in-frame clones and lacks some. The sample includes millions of clones, 90% to 95% of them seen just once. The sample comprised naive CD4+ T cells sorted from blood. The receptor set was obtained from a man aged 18 to 35 in good health. Each CDR3 is given without its conserved first and last residue. The order of the fields is V gene, J gene, CDR3 protein.

V: TRBV5-4
J: TRBJ2-5
CDR3: ASSFRTEETQY

V: TRBV5-1
J: TRBJ1-1
CDR3: ASGPGTANTEAF

V: TRBV2
J: TRBJ2-2
CDR3: ASRGTNTGELF

V: TRBV7-2
J: TRBJ1-6
CDR3: ASSTTDRGLYNSPLH

V: TRBV6-6
J: TRBJ1-4
CDR3: ASSYFQGEKLF

V: TRBV27
J: TRBJ1-3
CDR3: ASSLLRGNTIY

V: TRBV28
J: TRBJ2-5
CDR3: ASLLGGETQETQY

V: TRBV4-3
J: TRBJ2-7
CDR3: ASSPGLAGEADEQY

V: TRBV9
J: TRBJ2-2
CDR3: ASSVGAGGDTGELF

V: TRBV30
J: TRBJ1-6
CDR3: AWTLWTGRSSYNSPLH

V: TRBV6-5
J: TRBJ2-7
CDR3: ASSYLADWGSEQY

V: TRBV7-9
J: TRBJ2-3
CDR3: ASSSRQSSELADTQY

V: TRBV2
J: TRBJ1-2
CDR3: ASKRTGLNYGYT

V: TRBV7-9
J: TRBJ2-7
CDR3: ASSLTGSEQY

V: TRBV5-1
J: TRBJ2-3
CDR3: ASSSGLAGVDTQY

V: TRBV7-8
J: TRBJ1-1
CDR3: ASSPGTYTEAF

V: TRBV7-9
J: TRBJ2-3
CDR3: ASSSGSGGSTDTQY

V: TRBV4-3
J: TRBJ2-7
CDR3: ASSQQHLAGGRY

V: TRBV11-2
J: TRBJ1-1
CDR3: ASRGQEAF

V: TRBV6-6
J: TRBJ2-7
CDR3: ASSYPGGGRYEQY

V: TRBV5-1
J: TRBJ1-5
CDR3: ASSLGDTHQPQH

V: TRBV5-4
J: TRBJ2-5
CDR3: ASSTVWTGTPQETQY

V: TRBV27
J: TRBJ1-5
CDR3: ASSPQYSNQPQH

V: TRBV20-1
J: TRBJ1-1
CDR3: RGTEAF

V: TRBV10-3
J: TRBJ2-3
CDR3: AISATRGELTDTQY

V: TRBV15
J: TRBJ2-7
CDR3: ATSREGPYEQY

V: TRBV28
J: TRBJ1-4
CDR3: ASSLPGTSNEKLF

V: TRBV27
J: TRBJ2-1
CDR3: ASNPLRAHDEQF

V: TRBV5-1
J: TRBJ1-2
CDR3: ASSLGPNYGYT

V: TRBV7-9
J: TRBJ2-3
CDR3: ASSSLAGTDTQY

V: TRBV30
J: TRBJ1-1
CDR3: AWRGPGSAAEAF

V: TRBV11-2
J: TRBJ2-7
CDR3: ASSEPYEQY

V: TRBV21-1
J: TRBJ2-7
CDR3: ASSKVYPYIYEQY

V: TRBV10-3
J: TRBJ2-1
CDR3: ATRGDNNEQF

V: TRBV25-1
J: TRBJ2-3
CDR3: ASSPGRYTDTQY

V: TRBV18
J: TRBJ1-4
CDR3: ASSPTTGGINEKLF

V: TRBV7-9
J: TRBJ2-5
CDR3: ASSLALVQETQY

V: TRBV10-1
J: TRBJ2-2
CDR3: ASSEQGQGLFTGELF

V: TRBV27
J: TRBJ1-5
CDR3: ASSGSYYQPQH

V: TRBV30
J: TRBJ2-7
CDR3: AWSGGTRAGEQY

V: TRBV7-9
J: TRBJ2-6
CDR3: ASTEQGAGANVLT

V: TRBV5-6
J: TRBJ1-5
CDR3: ASSPSTGLNQPQH

V: TRBV7-2
J: TRBJ2-7
CDR3: ASSLVSSPGRSYEQY

V: TRBV5-1
J: TRBJ2-1
CDR3: ASSSTGTVDNEQF

V: TRBV18
J: TRBJ2-2
CDR3: ASSPRPKIGTGELF

V: TRBV5-1
J: TRBJ1-1
CDR3: ASSHPGGATEAF

V: TRBV7-6
J: TRBJ2-6
CDR3: ASSLVTGYTGANVLT

V: TRBV19
J: TRBJ2-6
CDR3: ASSIQGSSGANVLT

V: TRBV5-1
J: TRBJ2-5
CDR3: ASSLRARRQETQY

V: TRBV7-8
J: TRBJ2-7
CDR3: ASSFPPGEQY

V: TRBV29-1
J: TRBJ2-5
CDR3: SVVTSGGLYQETQY

V: TRBV6-1
J: TRBJ1-3
CDR3: ASSEVAGAGNTIY